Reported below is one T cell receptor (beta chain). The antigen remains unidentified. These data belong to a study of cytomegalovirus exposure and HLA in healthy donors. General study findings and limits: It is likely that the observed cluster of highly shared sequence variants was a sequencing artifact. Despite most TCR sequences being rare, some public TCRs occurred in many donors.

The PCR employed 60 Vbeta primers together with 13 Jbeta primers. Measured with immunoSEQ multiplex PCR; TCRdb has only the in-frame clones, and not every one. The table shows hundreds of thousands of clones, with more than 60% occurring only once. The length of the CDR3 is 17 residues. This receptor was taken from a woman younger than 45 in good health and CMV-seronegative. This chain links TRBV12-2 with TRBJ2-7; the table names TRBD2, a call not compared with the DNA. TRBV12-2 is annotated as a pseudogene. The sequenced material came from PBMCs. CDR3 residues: CASRFRRLADSSYEQYF. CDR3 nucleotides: TGTGCAAGTCGCTTCCGCCGACTAGCGGACAGCTCCTACGAGCAGTACTTC.